These 25 T cell receptor beta chains were sequenced from one sample in a study of blood T cell repertoires in COVID-19. Libraries were prepared by immunoSEQ multiplex PCR; TCRdb keeps only in-frame clonotypes and omits some of them. The sample lists approximately 200,000 clones; about four fifths were seen once. Sequencing used PBMCs or T cells enriched from blood (not recorded which). The receptors originated from a woman under 40 who had recovered from COVID-19.

The rearrangement joins TRBV7-2 to TRBJ2-7, with 8 positions matching TRBD1. The CDR3 consists of 13 residues. Losses at the gene ends were 1 base for V and 5 bases for J; bases not matched to a gene: 1. CDR1 and CDR2 from the germline V gene are SGHTA and FQGNSA. CDR3 loop: CASSLDRGDEQYV. The CDR3 bases are TGTGCCAGCAGCTTAGACAGGGGGGACGAGCAGTACGTC.

This chain links TRBV5-1 with TRBJ2-1; 8 bases match TRBD2. The CDR3 runs to 12 residues. Germline CDR1 and CDR2: SGHRS and YFSETQ. Unmatched junction bases numbered 4, after V lost 4 bases and J lost 10 bases. CDR3 sequence reads: CASSKGLGEQFF. CDR3 bases: TGCGCCAGCAGCAAGGGACTAGGAGAGCAGTTCTTC.

The table lists this clone with a count of one. The chain couples TRBV7-2 to TRBJ1-4, with TRBD1 as a possible D gene (6 bases). The V end was cut by 2 bases, the J end by 7 bases, with 11 bases between. Germline CDR1 and CDR2: SGHTA and FQGNSA. This CDR3 region has 14 residues. CDR3 region: CASSLLGASEKLFF. The CDR3 DNA reads TGTGCCAGCAGCTTATTGGGGGCCAGTGAAAAACTGTTTTTT.

V usage is TRBV10-3 and J usage is TRBJ1-1, with D possibly matching TRBD1 (5 bases). V was trimmed by 10 bases and J by 4 bases, leaving 16 bases between them. The V gene's germline CDR1 is ENHRY and CDR2 SYGVKD. The CDR3 totals 13 residues. The CDR3 DNA reads TGTGCCACCGCCGGGACTGAAAGCACTGAAGCTTTCTTT. It yields the protein CATAGTESTEAFF.

This rearrangement joins TRBV3-1 (or the pseudogene TRBV3-2) to TRBJ2-3, with 8 bases identical to TRBD2. CDR3 length equals 14 residues. Germline CDR1 is LGHDT and CDR2 is YNNKEL (reference sequence). V lost 8 bases and J lost 6; bases outside the gene matches: 10. CDR3 protein: CASVPGLGGDTQYF. The CDR3 DNA follows: TGTGCCAGCGTCCCGGGACTAGGCGGGGATACGCAGTATTTT.

This chain uses TRBV28 with TRBJ2-6, with a possible D match to TRBD1 (7 bases). The CDR3 is made up of 20 amino acids. The germline CDR1 and CDR2 sequences are MDHEN and SYDVKM. Trimming shortened V by 4 bases and J by 0 bases, and 22 bases separated the two germline ends. The CDR3 loop is CASSSQGGGLHNSGANVLTF. For the CDR3, the DNA is TGTGCCAGCAGTTCGCAGGGGGGCGGACTACACAACTCTGGGGCCAACGTCCTGACTTTC.

The chain uses TRBV7-3 and TRBJ2-1, with 10 bases fitting TRBD2. V shed 4 bases and J 9 bases; nucleotides not matched to a gene: 6. There are 14 residues in the CDR3. CDR1 is SGHTA and CDR2 is FQGTGA in the germline V gene. The CDR3 DNA reads as TGTGCCAGCAGCTCAGCGGGAGGGCCCTCTGAGCAGTTCTTC. Protein product: CASSSAGGPSEQFF.

This rearrangement joins TRBV28 to TRBJ2-5; 9 nucleotides line up with TRBD2. After removal of 8 bases from V and 5 bases from J, the junction contained 9 bases not matched to a gene. In germline, CDR1 is MDHEN, CDR2 SYDVKM. The CDR3 length is 14 residues. The CDR3 protein is CASGRRGGLETQYF. The CDR3 coding sequence is TGTGCCAGCGGCAGGCGGGGGGGGTTGGAGACCCAGTACTTC.

In this sample, this clone turned up a few times. J is TRBJ1-1 and V is TRBV5-1; 8 bases align to TRBD1. Germline V CDR1 and CDR2: SGHRS, YFSETQ. The CDR3 length is 14 residues. The junction had 0 bases not matched to a gene; V was cut back by 1 base and J by 1 base. CDR3 in DNA: TGCGCCAGCAGCTTGCAGGGGGCGAACACTGAAGCTTTCTTT. Encoded protein: CASSLQGANTEAFF.

In DNA form, the CDR3 reads TGCGCCAGCAGCTTGATATCCGGTCCGGGGGGCTCTGGAAACACCATATATTTT. It codes for CASSLISGPGGSGNTIYF. The chain carries TRBV5-1 and TRBJ1-3; D is possibly TRBD1 (5 bases). Trimming pared 1 base from V and 0 bases from J, leaving 17 bases between. Germline CDR1 reads SGHRS; CDR2 reads YFSETQ. The CDR3 is made up of 18 amino acids.

The gene calls are TRBV19 and TRBJ2-7; 7 bases line up with TRBD2. Trimming cost V 4 bases and J 4 bases; bases outside gene matches: 13. Per germline, CDR1 LNHDA and CDR2 SQIVND (reference sequence). This CDR3 is 16 amino acids long. The CDR3 here is CASSNVTSGTIYEQYV. Written as DNA, the CDR3 is TGTGCCAGTAGTAACGTGACCTCCGGGACTATATACGAGCAGTACGTC.

The rearrangement uses TRBV5-4 and TRBJ2-5, with 7 bases matching TRBD1. The CDR3 is 14 residues long. From germline, CDR1 is SGHNT and CDR2 YYREEE (reference sequence). Trimming removed 4 bases from V and 0 bases from J; junction bases left unmatched: 3. The CDR3 nucleotides are TGTGCCAGCAGCCAAGGACAGGACCAAGAGACCCAGTACTTC. Residues: CASSQGQDQETQYF.

This clone appeared a few times. The rearrangement links TRBV25-1 to TRBJ1-6, with TRBD1 matching 10 bases. V lost 6 bases to trimming and J lost 8 bases; unmatched junction nucleotides: 4. CDR1 MGHDK and CDR2 SYGVNS come from the germline V gene. The CDR3 covers 14 residues. The CDR3 reads CASRGQGVYSPLHF. Here the CDR3 DNA reads TGTGCCAGCAGAGGACAGGGGGTATATTCACCCCTCCACTTT.

The chain combines TRBV25-1 with TRBJ2-1; TRBD2 aligns across 7 bases. From germline, CDR1 is MGHDK and CDR2 SYGVNS. The CDR3 runs to 15 residues. Unmatched junction bases numbered 3, after V lost 4 bases and J lost 0 bases. The CDR3 DNA reads TGTGCCAGCAGTGCCGCTAGCGGCTCCTACAATGAGCAGTTCTTC. Protein sequence: CASSAASGSYNEQFF.

The chain links TRBV5-1 to TRBJ1-2; no definite D call. V lost 5 bases and J lost 5, with 16 bases in between. CDR3 length: 14 residues. The germline V gene has CDR1 SGHRS and CDR2 YFSETQ. CDR3 protein: CASSLRGGEYGYTF. The CDR3 DNA reads as TGCGCCAGCAGTCTCCGCGGAGGCGAGTATGGCTACACCTTC.

This clone was picked up one time. For the CDR3, the DNA is TGCGCCAGCAGTGAGACGAGGATGACTAGCGGGGGGTTTGAGCAGTTCTTC. It yields the protein CASSETRMTSGGFEQFF. This chain connects TRBV10-2 to TRBJ2-1, with 13 bases lining up with TRBD2. The germline V gene has CDR1 WSHSY and CDR2 SAAADI. V lost 2 bases to trimming and J lost 9 bases; unmatched junction nucleotides: 10. CDR3 length: 17 residues.

V usage is TRBV28 and J usage is TRBJ1-1; tentatively, D is TRBD1 (5 bases). Trimming left V 8 bases short and J 9 bases short, with 16 bases between. This CDR3 comprises 12 residues. Germline CDR1 reads MDHEN; CDR2 reads SYDVKM. The CDR3 coding sequence is TGTGCCAGCGGCAAACGCGGGGCGCAAGCTTTCTTT. This encodes CASGKRGAQAFF.

V is TRBV29-1 and J is TRBJ2-1; D may be TRBD1 (5 bases). V was cut by 3 bases and J by 4 bases, with 16 bases left in between. There are 15 residues in the CDR3. Germline V CDR1 and CDR2: SQVTM, ANQGSEA. The CDR3 loop is CSVEEFGREYNEQFF. DNA for the CDR3: TGCAGCGTTGAGGAGTTCGGCAGGGAATACAATGAGCAGTTCTTC.

V and J are TRBV6-5 and TRBJ2-7; 9 nucleotides match TRBD1. Germline V gene data show CDR1 as MNHEY and CDR2 as SVGAGI. V shed 10 bases and J 7 bases; nucleotides not matched to a gene: 5. The CDR3 contains 11 residues. CDR3 residues: CAIGQGLEQYF. In DNA, the CDR3 is TGTGCCATAGGACAGGGGTTAGAGCAGTACTTC.

This sequence joins TRBV19 and TRBJ2-1; TRBD2 aligns across 8 bases. CDR3 length: 19 amino acids. Germline values: CDR1 LNHDA, CDR2 SQIVND (reference sequence). V was pared by 5 bases and J by 2 bases, with 17 bases of the junction left unmatched. DNA for the CDR3: TGTGCCAGTAGTGCCCCGCCCTTCCCGGGGGGGTTGACCTACAATGAGCAGTTCTTC. It specifies CASSAPPFPGGLTYNEQFF.

The chain is built from TRBV19 and TRBJ2-1; D may be TRBD2 (6 bases). In germline, CDR1 is LNHDA, CDR2 SQIVND (reference sequence). Trimming removed 7 bases from V and 3 bases from J, with 19 bases in between. CDR3 size: 16 residues. DNA of the CDR3: TGTGCCAGTAAAGGTTTGAGTAGCGGTAACTACAATGAGCAGTTCTTC. It translates to CASKGLSSGNYNEQFF.

Only a few counts were recorded for this clone. This sequence joins TRBV27 and TRBJ1-2; D not certain. Between the trimmed V and J ends, which lost 7 bases and 4 bases, there was a span of 19 bases. The CDR3 is 15 residues long. Germline V gene data show CDR1 as MNHEY and CDR2 as SMNVEV (reference sequence). This chain's CDR3 is CASTPLSRGSYGYTF. Here the CDR3 DNA reads TGTGCCAGCACCCCCCTGTCGCGGGGAAGCTATGGCTACACCTTC.

V usage is TRBV3-1 (or the pseudogene TRBV3-2) and J usage is TRBJ2-1, with 11 bases that match TRBD1. V dropped 1 base and J dropped 8; count of bases not matched to a gene: 4. The CDR3 length is 15 residues. Looked up from germline, CDR1 is LGHDT and CDR2 is YNNKEL (reference sequence). CDR3 loop: CASSQVGTGGDEQFF. CDR3 coding DNA: TGTGCCAGCAGCCAAGTAGGGACAGGGGGTGATGAGCAGTTCTTC.

The chain joins TRBV30 to TRBJ2-7, with 8 bases that match TRBD2. Germline CDR1 reads GTSNPN; CDR2 reads SVGIG (reference sequence). With V trimmed by 5 bases and J by 0 bases, 9 bases remained unmatched. This CDR3 spans 15 amino acids. The CDR3: CAWGTVAGSSYEQYF. The CDR3 region has the DNA TGTGCCTGGGGGACGGTAGCGGGGAGCTCCTACGAGCAGTACTTC. The variable domain in full, with the rest retrieved from reference TRBV30 and TRBJ2-7, is SQTIHQWPATLVQPVGSPLSLECTVEGTSNPNLYWYRQAAGRGLQLLFYSVGIGQISSEVPQNLSASRPQDRQFILSSKKLLLSDSGFYLCAWGTVAGSSYEQYFGPGTRLTVT.

This clone was observed a few times. The J gene is TRBJ2-5, the V gene TRBV4-1; possible D gene TRBD2, 5 bases. The CDR3 length is 14 residues. The ends were cut back, 4 bases at V and 2 bases at J, with 11 bases in the middle. Germline lookup yields CDR1 MGHRA and CDR2 YSYEKL. The CDR3 DNA reads as TGCGCCAGCAGCCTTGGAGGAATTCAAGAGACCCAGTACTTC. This encodes CASSLGGIQETQYF.